These 10 T cell receptor beta chains were sequenced from one sample in a study of T cell repertoires in cytomegalovirus infection. No antigen has been identified for these receptors. MiXCR, applied by TCRdb to the reads, yields one record per CDR3 protein. The sample carries about 700,000 distinct CDR3 sequences, 30% to 40% recorded once. The sample was cultured PBMCs, taken from culture after CMV antigen stimulation. The receptor source for this set is a human donor in good health (CMV status not recorded). Some clones in this sample may be carry-over from other donors' samples.

This clonotype was picked up a small number of times. CDR3 sequence: CASGASGSQETQYF. For the CDR3, the DNA is TGTGCCAGCGGGGCTAGCGGTTCACAAGAGACCCAGTACTTC. V and J are TRBV7-9 and TRBJ2-5; 7 bases match TRBD2. Germline-derived CDR1 and CDR2 are SEHNR and FQNEAQ (reference sequence). There are 14 residues in the CDR3. V was pared by 8 bases and J by 2 bases, with 8 bases of the junction left unmatched. The full variable domain, completed using reference TRBV7-9 and TRBJ2-5, is DTGVSQNPRHKITKRGQNVTFRCDPISEHNRLYWYRQTLGQGPEFLTYFQNEAQLEKSRLLSDRFSAERPKGSFSTLEIQRTEQGDSAMYLCASGASGSQETQYFGPGTRLLVL.

In this sample, this clonotype turned up a few times. CDR3 DNA: TGTGCCAGCAGCGGAGAGGGATCGGACACCGGGGAGCTGTTTTTT. This gives the protein CASSGEGSDTGELFF. V and J are TRBV7-9 and TRBJ2-2, with D possibly TRBD2 on 5 matching bases. CDR1 and CDR2 from the germline V gene are SEHNR and FQNEAQ (reference sequence). This CDR3 spans 15 amino acids. Trimming stripped 5 bases from V and 3 bases from J, with 13 bases between. The entire variable domain, with the rest obtained from reference TRBV7-9 and TRBJ2-2, is as follows: DTGVSQNPRHKITKRGQNVTFRCDPISEHNRLYWYRQTLGQGPEFLTYFQNEAQLEKSRLLSDRFSAERPKGSFSTLEIQRTEQGDSAMYLCASSGEGSDTGELFFGEGSRLTVL.

This clonotype was recorded at least ten times. This chain uses TRBV7-8 with TRBJ1-5; TRBD1 aligns across 9 bases. CDR1 SGHVS and CDR2 FQNEAQ come from the germline V gene. The CDR3 runs 15 residues. V trimming: 5 bases; J trimming: 7 bases; junction bases outside the gene matches: 9. The DNA of the CDR3 is TGTGCCAGCAGCCAAGGGACAGGGATGGAGCAGCCCCAGCATTTT. Translated, it gives CASSQGTGMEQPQHF.

This clonotype has only a few counts. The chain recombines TRBV5-1 with TRBJ1-2; 8 bases align to TRBD1. The V and J ends lost 6 bases and 6 bases, in that order; junction bases with no gene match: 10. Germline V gene sequence: CDR1 SGHRS, CDR2 YFSETQ. The CDR3 has 14 amino acids. CDR3 sequence (DNA): TGCGCCAGCAAGGCGACAGGGGTTTTCGATGGCTACACCTTC. This sequence encodes CASKATGVFDGYTF.

The chain uses TRBV7-6 and TRBJ2-1; D is perhaps TRBD2 (5 bases). The CDR3 consists of 14 residues. V dropped 8 bases and J dropped 2 bases, with 13 bases sitting between them. Per germline, CDR1 SGHVS and CDR2 FNYEAQ. CDR3 sequence reads: CASLRVPPYNEQFF. The CDR3 DNA follows: TGTGCCAGCCTGAGGGTACCCCCCTACAATGAGCAGTTCTTC.

This clonotype has a handful of counts. The chain has TRBV7-2 and TRBJ2-2, with D possibly matching TRBD2 (6 bases). Germline V lookup: CDR1 SGHTA, CDR2 FQGNSA. The CDR3 extends over 15 amino acids. V shed 6 bases and J shed 3 bases, with 14 bases lying between them. CDR3 protein: CASSPQWGDTGELFF. In DNA form, the CDR3 reads TGTGCCAGCAGTCCACAGTGGGGGGACACCGGGGAGCTGTTTTTT.

The rearrangement links TRBV20-1 to TRBJ2-1; tentatively, D is TRBD1 (6 bases). The V gene lost 0 bases and the J gene lost 2 bases, with 11 bases spanning the gap. The CDR3 length is 15 residues. CDR1 is DFQATT, CDR2 SNEGSKA, per germline (reference sequence). CDR3 coding DNA: TGCAGTGCTAGAGATCGAAGGACAGCCTACAATGAGCAGTTCTTC. Translation: CSARDRRTAYNEQFF.

Ten or more counts support this clonotype. V and J are TRBV7-2 and TRBJ2-2; 11 positions match TRBD2. CDR3 size: 18 residues. The ends lost 5 bases at V and 2 bases at J; junction bases unmatched: 10. Per germline, CDR1 SGHTA and CDR2 FQGNSA. CDR3 coding DNA: TGTGCCAGCAGCGTTAGCGGGGGGGCCCGGGGTAACACCGGGGAGCTGTTTTTT. Protein product: CASSVSGGARGNTGELFF.

The chain has TRBV11-2 and TRBJ1-1; D is unresolved. Germline V gene sequence: CDR1 SGHAT, CDR2 FQNNGV. This CDR3 has 13 amino acids. The V end was cut by 8 bases, the J end by 1 base, with 11 bases between. Here the CDR3 reads CASGLRQNTEAFF. In nucleotides, the CDR3 is TGTGCCAGCGGCCTTCGCCAGAACACTGAAGCTTTCTTT.

This chain connects TRBV6-6 to TRBJ2-1, with 12 bases identical to TRBD2. The CDR3 loop spans 19 amino acids. Germline lookup yields CDR1 MNHNY and CDR2 SVGAGI (reference sequence). After removal of 6 bases from V and 8 bases from J, the junction contained 20 bases not matched to a gene. CDR3 DNA sequence: TGTGCCAGCAGAGATCCGGGACAGGGGAGACTAGCGGGAGAGGATGAGCAGTTCTTC. Translated: CASRDPGQGRLAGEDEQFF.